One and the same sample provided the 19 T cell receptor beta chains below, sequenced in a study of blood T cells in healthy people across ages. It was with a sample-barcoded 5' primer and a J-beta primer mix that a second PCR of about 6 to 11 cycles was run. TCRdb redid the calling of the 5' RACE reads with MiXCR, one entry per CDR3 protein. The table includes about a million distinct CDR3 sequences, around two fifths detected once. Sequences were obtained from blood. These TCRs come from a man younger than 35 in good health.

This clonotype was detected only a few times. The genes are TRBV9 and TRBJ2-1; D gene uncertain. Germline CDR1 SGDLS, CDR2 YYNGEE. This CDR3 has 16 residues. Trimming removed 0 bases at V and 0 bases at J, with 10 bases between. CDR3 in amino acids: CASSVVQTSSYNEQFF. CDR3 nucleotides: TGTGCCAGCAGCGTAGTTCAAACGAGCTCCTACAATGAGCAGTTCTTC.

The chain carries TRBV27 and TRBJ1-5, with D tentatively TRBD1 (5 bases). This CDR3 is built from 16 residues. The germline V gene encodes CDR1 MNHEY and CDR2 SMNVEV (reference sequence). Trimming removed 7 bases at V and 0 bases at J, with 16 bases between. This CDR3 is CASIQTGGYSNQPQHF. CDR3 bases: TGTGCCAGCATCCAAACAGGAGGGTATAGCAATCAGCCCCAGCATTTT.

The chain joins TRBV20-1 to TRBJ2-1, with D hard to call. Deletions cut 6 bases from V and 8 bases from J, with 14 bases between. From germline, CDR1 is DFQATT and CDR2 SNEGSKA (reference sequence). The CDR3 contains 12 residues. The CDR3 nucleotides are TGCAGTGCGCCAGTCTCCCGCGATGAGCAGTTCTTC. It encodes CSAPVSRDEQFF.

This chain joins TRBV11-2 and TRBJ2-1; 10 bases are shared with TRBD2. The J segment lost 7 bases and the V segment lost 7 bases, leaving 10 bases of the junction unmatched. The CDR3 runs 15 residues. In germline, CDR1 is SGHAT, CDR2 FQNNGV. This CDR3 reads CASTTIAGGANEQFF. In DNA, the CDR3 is TGTGCCAGCACTACTATAGCGGGGGGTGCAAATGAGCAGTTCTTC. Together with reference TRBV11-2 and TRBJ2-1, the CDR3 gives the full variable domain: EAGVAQSPRYKIIEKRQSVAFWCNPISGHATLYWYQQILGQGPKLLIQFQNNGVVDDSQLPKDRFSAERLKGVDSTLKIQPAKLEDSAVYLCASTTIAGGANEQFFGPGTRLTVL.

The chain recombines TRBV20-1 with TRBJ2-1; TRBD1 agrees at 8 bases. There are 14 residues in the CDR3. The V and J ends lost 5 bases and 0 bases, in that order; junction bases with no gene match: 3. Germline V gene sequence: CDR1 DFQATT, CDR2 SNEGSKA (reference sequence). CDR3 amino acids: CSAGQGSSYNEQFF. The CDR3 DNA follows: TGCAGTGCTGGACAGGGAAGCTCCTACAATGAGCAGTTCTTC.

CDR3 sequence (DNA): TGCAGTGCTAGAGATATTTCAGGGTATGGCTACACCTTC. It specifies CSARDISGYGYTF. The genes are TRBV20-1 and TRBJ1-2, with D possibly matching TRBD1 (5 bases). This CDR3 has 13 residues. Germline V CDR1 and CDR2: DFQATT, SNEGSKA (reference sequence). The ends were cut back, 0 bases at V and 5 bases at J, with 10 bases in the middle.

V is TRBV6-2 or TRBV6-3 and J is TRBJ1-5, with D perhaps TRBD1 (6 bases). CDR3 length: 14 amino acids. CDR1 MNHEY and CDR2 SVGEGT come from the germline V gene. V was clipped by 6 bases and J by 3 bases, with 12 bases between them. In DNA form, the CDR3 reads TGTGCCAGCAGCCAGGGGTATGACAATCAGCCCCAGCATTTT. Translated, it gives CASSQGYDNQPQHF.

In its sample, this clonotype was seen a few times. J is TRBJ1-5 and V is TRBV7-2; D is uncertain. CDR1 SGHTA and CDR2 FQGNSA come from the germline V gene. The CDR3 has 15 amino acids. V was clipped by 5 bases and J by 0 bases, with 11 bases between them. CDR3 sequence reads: CASSVGVYSNQPQHF. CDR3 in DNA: TGTGCCAGCAGCGTCGGGGTTTATAGCAATCAGCCCCAGCATTTT.

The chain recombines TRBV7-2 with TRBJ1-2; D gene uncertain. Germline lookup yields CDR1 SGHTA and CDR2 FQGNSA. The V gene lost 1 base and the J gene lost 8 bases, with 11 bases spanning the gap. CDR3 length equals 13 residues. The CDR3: CASSLGPTNGYTF. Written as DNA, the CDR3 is TGTGCCAGCAGCTTAGGGCCAACGAACGGCTACACCTTC.

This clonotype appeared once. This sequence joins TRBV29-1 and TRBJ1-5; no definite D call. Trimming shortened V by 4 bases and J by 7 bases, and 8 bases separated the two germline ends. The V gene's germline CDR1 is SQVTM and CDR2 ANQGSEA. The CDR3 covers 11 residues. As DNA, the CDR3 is TGCAGCGTTGGGGATCGGCAGCCCCAGCATTTT. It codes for CSVGDRQPQHF.

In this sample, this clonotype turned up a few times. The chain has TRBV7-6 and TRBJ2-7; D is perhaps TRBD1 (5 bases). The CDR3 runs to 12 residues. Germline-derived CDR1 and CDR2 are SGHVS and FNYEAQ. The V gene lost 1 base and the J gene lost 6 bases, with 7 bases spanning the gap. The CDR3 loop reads CASSLEGAEQYF. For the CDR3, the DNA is TGTGCCAGCAGCTTAGAAGGGGCCGAGCAGTACTTC.

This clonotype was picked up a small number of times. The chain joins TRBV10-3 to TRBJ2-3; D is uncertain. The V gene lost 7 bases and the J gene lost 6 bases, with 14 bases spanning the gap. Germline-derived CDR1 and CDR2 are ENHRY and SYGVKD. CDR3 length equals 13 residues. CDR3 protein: CAITSRTLDTQYF. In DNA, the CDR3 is TGTGCCATCACTTCGCGGACCTTGGATACGCAGTATTTT.

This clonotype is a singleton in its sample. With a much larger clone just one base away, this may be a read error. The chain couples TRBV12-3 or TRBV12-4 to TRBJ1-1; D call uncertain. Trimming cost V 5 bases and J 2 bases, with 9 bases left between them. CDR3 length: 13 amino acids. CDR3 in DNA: TGTGCCAGCAGTGCCTCCGTTAACACTGAAGCTTTCTTT. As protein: CASSASVNTEAFF.

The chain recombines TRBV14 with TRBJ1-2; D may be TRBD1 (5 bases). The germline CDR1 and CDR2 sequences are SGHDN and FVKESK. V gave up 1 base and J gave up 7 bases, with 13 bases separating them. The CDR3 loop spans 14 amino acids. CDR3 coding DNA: TGTGCCAGCAGCCAAGCAGGGAAAGGAACTGGCTACACCTTC. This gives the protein CASSQAGKGTGYTF.

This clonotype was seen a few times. The CDR3 DNA sequence: TGTGCCAGCAGTTCTACAGGACCTGGCGCCCTAGGCACAGATACGCAGTATTTT. Protein: CASSSTGPGALGTDTQYF. V gene TRBV27 combines with J gene TRBJ2-3, with D possibly matching TRBD1 (5 bases). The CDR3 consists of 18 residues. V was clipped by 4 bases and J by 1 base, with 21 bases between them. Germline loops: CDR1 MNHEY, CDR2 SMNVEV (reference sequence).

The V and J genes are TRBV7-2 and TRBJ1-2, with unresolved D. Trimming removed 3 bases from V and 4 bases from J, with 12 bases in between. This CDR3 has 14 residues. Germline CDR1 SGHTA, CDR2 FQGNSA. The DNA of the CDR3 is TGTGCCAGCAGCTTGGGCAGCATCCTCTATGGCTACACCTTC. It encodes CASSLGSILYGYTF.

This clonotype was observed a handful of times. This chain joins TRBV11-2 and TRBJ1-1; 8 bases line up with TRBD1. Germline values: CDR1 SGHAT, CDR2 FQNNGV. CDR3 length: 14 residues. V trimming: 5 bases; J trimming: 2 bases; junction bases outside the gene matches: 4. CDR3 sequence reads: CASSMTGANTEAFF. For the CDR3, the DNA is TGTGCCAGCAGCATGACAGGGGCTAACACTGAAGCTTTCTTT. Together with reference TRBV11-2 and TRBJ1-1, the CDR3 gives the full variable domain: EAGVAQSPRYKIIEKRQSVAFWCNPISGHATLYWYQQILGQGPKLLIQFQNNGVVDDSQLPKDRFSAERLKGVDSTLKIQPAKLEDSAVYLCASSMTGANTEAFFGQGTRLTVV.

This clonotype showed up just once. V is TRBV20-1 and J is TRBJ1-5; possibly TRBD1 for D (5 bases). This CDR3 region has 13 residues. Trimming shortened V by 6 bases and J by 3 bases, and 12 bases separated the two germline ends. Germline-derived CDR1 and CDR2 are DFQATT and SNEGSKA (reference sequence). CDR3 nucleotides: TGCAGTGCCGGGAGGGGCACCAATCAGCCCCAGCATTTT. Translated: CSAGRGTNQPQHF.

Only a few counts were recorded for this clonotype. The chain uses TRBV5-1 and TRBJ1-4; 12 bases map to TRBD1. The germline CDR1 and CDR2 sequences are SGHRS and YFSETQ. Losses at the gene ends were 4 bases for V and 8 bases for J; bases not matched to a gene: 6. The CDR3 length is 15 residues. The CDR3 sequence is CASSGDRGLEEKLFF. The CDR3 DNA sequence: TGCGCCAGCAGCGGGGACAGGGGGCTCGAAGAAAAACTGTTTTTT.